One sample yielded the 15 T cell receptor beta chains listed below, sequenced in a study of T-cell reconstitution after alpha-beta-depleted transplantation in children. Unique molecular identifiers were incorporated during preparation of the TCRbeta library. Using its own MiXCR run on the PCR reads, TCRdb lists one record per CDR3 protein. The data show about 460,000 distinct CDR3 sequences, with 10% to 13% seen just once and around 2% held by the top ten. Source: PBMCs, taken before TCRalphabeta/CD19-depleted stem cell transplant. These receptors originate from a child younger than 10 with inherited bone marrow failure, due to receive a stem cell transplant.

J is TRBJ2-1 and V is TRBV20-1; D remains unclear. The germline V and J ends were trimmed by 0 bases and 3 bases, with 6 bases remaining between them. There are 13 residues in the CDR3. CDR1 DFQATT and CDR2 SNEGSKA come from the germline V gene (reference sequence). This CDR3 is CSAREGFYNEQFF. Here the CDR3 DNA reads TGCAGTGCTAGAGAAGGGTTCTACAATGAGCAGTTCTTC.

V usage is TRBV3-1 and J usage is TRBJ1-1; no firm D call. From germline, CDR1 is LGHDT and CDR2 YNNKEL (reference sequence). V lost 3 bases to trimming and J lost 0 bases, with 5 bases between them. The CDR3 is 13 residues long. The CDR3 DNA is TGTGCCAGCAGCCAGGCGGTGAACACTGAAGCTTTCTTT. Protein product: CASSQAVNTEAFF.

In this sample, this clonotype turned up many times. The J gene is TRBJ2-1, the V gene TRBV19; TRBD1 is a possible D gene (5 bases). V was trimmed by 1 base and J by 14 bases, leaving 18 bases between them. The CDR3 loop spans 14 amino acids. From germline, CDR1 is LNHDA and CDR2 SQIVND (reference sequence). In DNA, the CDR3 is TGTGCCAGTAGTATAGCCGTGTGGCAGGGTGGGGAGTTCTTC. Encoded protein: CASSIAVWQGGEFF.

Ten or more counts support this clonotype. The chain is built from TRBV18 and TRBJ2-1; weak D call: TRBD2 (5 bases). CDR1 and CDR2 from the germline V gene are KGHSH and LQKENI. V was shortened by 0 bases and J by 9 bases, with 18 bases between the two germline ends. CDR3 length: 16 amino acids. The CDR3: CASSPPASFFLGEQFF. For the CDR3, the DNA is TGTGCCAGCTCACCACCCGCTAGCTTCTTCTTGGGTGAGCAGTTCTTC. The variable domain in full, with the rest retrieved from reference TRBV18 and TRBJ2-1, is NAGVMQNPRHLVRRRGQEARLRCSPMKGHSHVYWYRQLPEEGLKFMVYLQKENIIDESGMPKERFSAEFPKEGPSILRIQQVVRGDSAAYFCASSPPASFFLGEQFFGPGTRLTVL.

This clonotype was seen at least ten times. The rearrangement links TRBV6-5 to TRBJ2-7; the match to TRBD2 covers 11 bases. The germline gives CDR1 MNHEY, CDR2 SVGAGI. There are 18 residues in the CDR3. The V and J ends lost 2 bases and 2 bases, in that order; junction bases with no gene match: 11. As DNA, the CDR3 is TGTGCCAGCAGTTACGCCCCCCCACTAGCGGGGGTTACCTACGAGCAGTACTTC. Amino acid sequence: CASSYAPPLAGVTYEQYF.

V and J are TRBV12-3 or TRBV12-4 and TRBJ2-7; D is unresolved. Trimming stripped 6 bases from V and 2 bases from J, with 17 bases between. The CDR3 extends over 15 amino acids. CDR3 loop: CASRSDLNKPYEQYF. CDR3 nucleotide sequence: TGTGCCAGCAGGAGCGACCTAAATAAACCCTACGAGCAGTACTTC.

V gene TRBV20-1 combines with J gene TRBJ1-1; D is undetermined. CDR3 length: 14 amino acids. CDR1 DFQATT and CDR2 SNEGSKA come from the germline V gene (reference sequence). V was cut by 1 base and J by 6 bases, with 15 bases left in between. CDR3 loop: CSARAARSTPEAFF. As DNA, the CDR3 is TGCAGTGCTAGAGCTGCTCGGTCCACCCCTGAAGCTTTCTTT.

Many counts were recorded for this clonotype. The chain employs TRBV7-9 and TRBJ2-5, with unresolved D. Germline V gene data show CDR1 as SEHNR and CDR2 as FQNEAQ (reference sequence). V lost 1 base and J lost 1, with 10 bases in between. The CDR3 covers 15 residues. In DNA, the CDR3 is TGTGCCAGCAGCTTAGAGGTCGGGCCCCAAGAGACCCAGTACTTC. Encoded protein: CASSLEVGPQETQYF.

The rearrangement links TRBV4-2 to TRBJ1-5, with D unresolved. CDR3 length: 15 amino acids. The germline gives CDR1 LGHNA, CDR2 YNFKEQ. Trimming took 1 base from V and 6 from J, leaving 13 bases between them. CDR3 in DNA: TGTGCCAGCAGCCAAGGGGAGGAGGGTGCTCAGCCCCAGCATTTT. Translated: CASSQGEEGAQPQHF.

In its sample, this clonotype was seen many times. The chain has TRBV24-1 and TRBJ1-2; D remains ambiguous. This CDR3 comprises 14 residues. The V gene's germline CDR1 is KGHDR and CDR2 SFDVKD. V was trimmed by 1 base and J by 3 bases, leaving 8 bases between them. The CDR3 region has the DNA TGTGCCACCAGTGATTTTTCCATCCACTATGGCTACACCTTC. Translating it yields CATSDFSIHYGYTF.

This clonotype came up many times. The V call is TRBV4-3, the J call TRBJ2-1; D possibly matches TRBD1 or TRBD2 (5 bases each). Per germline, CDR1 LGHNA and CDR2 YSLEER. This CDR3 is built from 16 residues. V dropped 0 bases and J dropped 6 bases, with 15 bases sitting between them. CDR3 sequence: CASSQDGGGWRNEQFF. CDR3 sequence (DNA): TGCGCCAGCAGCCAAGATGGGGGTGGGTGGCGCAATGAGCAGTTCTTC.

This clonotype was observed at least ten times. The rearrangement joins TRBV12-3 or TRBV12-4 to TRBJ1-3; 7 positions match TRBD1. V dropped 2 bases and J dropped 2; count of bases not matched to a gene: 3. CDR3 size: 15 residues. The CDR3, as DNA: TGTGCCAGCAGTTTAAAAACAGGGGCTGGAAACACCATATATTTT. Encoded protein: CASSLKTGAGNTIYF.

This clonotype came up many times. CDR3 in amino acids: CSARTGRNTQYF. The CDR3 nucleotides are TGCAGTGCTCGCACAGGGAGAAATACGCAGTATTTT. The rearrangement links TRBV20-1 to TRBJ2-3, with a possible D match to TRBD1 (6 bases). From germline, CDR1 is DFQATT and CDR2 SNEGSKA (reference sequence). The CDR3 is made up of 12 amino acids. With 5 bases removed from V and 7 bases from J, the gap between germline ends came to 13 bases.

Many counts were recorded for this clonotype. The V and J genes are TRBV25-1 and TRBJ2-1, with D possibly matching TRBD1 (5 bases). Germline CDR1 MGHDK, CDR2 SYGVNS. The CDR3 length is 15 residues. Between the trimmed V and J ends, which lost 3 bases and 4 bases, there was a span of 13 bases. CDR3 in amino acids: CASSEGLDPYNEQFF. The CDR3 bases are TGTGCCAGCAGTGAGGGGCTAGACCCTTACAATGAGCAGTTCTTC.

The chain joins TRBV5-1 to TRBJ2-2, with a tentative D call TRBD1 (5 bases). This CDR3 has 15 amino acids. The V gene's germline CDR1 is SGHRS and CDR2 YFSETQ. The ends were cut back, 7 bases at V and 0 bases at J, with 13 bases in the middle. Here the CDR3 DNA reads TGCGCCAGCGGTCCTCAGGGCCCGAACACCGGGGAGCTGTTTTTT. Translated, it gives CASGPQGPNTGELFF.